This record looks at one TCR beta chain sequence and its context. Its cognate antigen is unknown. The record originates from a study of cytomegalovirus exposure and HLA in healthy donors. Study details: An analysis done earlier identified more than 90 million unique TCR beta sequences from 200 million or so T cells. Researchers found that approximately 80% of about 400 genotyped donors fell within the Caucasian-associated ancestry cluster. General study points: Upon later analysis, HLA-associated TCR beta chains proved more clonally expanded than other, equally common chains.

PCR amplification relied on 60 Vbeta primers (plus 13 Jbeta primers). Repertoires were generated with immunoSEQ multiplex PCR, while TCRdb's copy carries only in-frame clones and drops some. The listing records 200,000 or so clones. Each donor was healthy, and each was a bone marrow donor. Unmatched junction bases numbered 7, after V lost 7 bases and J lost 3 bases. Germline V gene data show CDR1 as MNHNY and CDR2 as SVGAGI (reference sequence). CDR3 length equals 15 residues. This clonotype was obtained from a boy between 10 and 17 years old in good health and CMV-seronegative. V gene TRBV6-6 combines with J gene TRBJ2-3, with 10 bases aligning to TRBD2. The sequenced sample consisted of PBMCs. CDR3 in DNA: TGTGCCAGCACCACGAGCGGGGGGGCGACAGATACGCAGTATTTT. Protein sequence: CASTTSGGATDTQYF.